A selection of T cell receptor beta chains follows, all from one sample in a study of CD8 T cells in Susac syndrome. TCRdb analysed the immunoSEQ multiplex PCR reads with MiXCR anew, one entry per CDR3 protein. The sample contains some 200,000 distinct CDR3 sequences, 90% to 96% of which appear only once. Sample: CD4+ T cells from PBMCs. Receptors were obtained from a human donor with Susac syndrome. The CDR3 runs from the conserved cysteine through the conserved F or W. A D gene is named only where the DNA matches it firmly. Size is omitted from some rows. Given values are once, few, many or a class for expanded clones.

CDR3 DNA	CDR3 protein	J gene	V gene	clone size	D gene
TGCGCCAGCAGCCCTTCCCGGACGGGCCCGAAGACCAATGAGCAGTTCTTC	CASSPSRTGPKTNEQFF	TRBJ2-1	TRBV5-1	NA	NA
TGTGCCAGCTCACGGTCGGGGGACAATGAGCAGTTCTTC	CASSRSGDNEQFF	TRBJ2-1	TRBV18	NA	NA
TGTGCCAGCAGCTTGTCGCTGTTCCAAGAGACCCAGTACTTC	CASSLSLFQETQYF	TRBJ2-5	TRBV5-4	NA	NA
TGTGCCAGCAGCTTAGGGACTAGCGGGGGGACCGATACGCAGTATTTT	CASSLGTSGGTDTQYF	TRBJ2-3	TRBV7-3	NA	TRBD2
TGTGCCAGCAGCTTAATGCCACAGGGGGCCTACGAGCAGTACTTC	CASSLMPQGAYEQYF	TRBJ2-7	TRBV7-8	NA	TRBD1
TGTGCCAGCAGCGTAGCTGTAGACCCCCGGACCCAGTACTTC	CASSVAVDPRTQYF	TRBJ2-5	TRBV9	once	NA
TGTGCCAGCAGCTTAGGCCGGAGAACTAACTATGGCTACACCTTC	CASSLGRRTNYGYTF	TRBJ1-2	TRBV7-8	NA	NA
TGTGCCAGCAGTTTTCAATCAACTAACTATGGCTACACCTTC	CASSFQSTNYGYTF	TRBJ1-2	TRBV6-5	NA	NA
TGTGCCACCAGTGACACAGACAGGGAATATGGCTACACCTTC	CATSDTDREYGYTF	TRBJ1-2	TRBV24-1	NA	TRBD1
TGTGCCAGCAAGGACGCCGCCCCGCTGGGTGAGCAGTTCTTC	CASKDAAPLGEQFF	TRBJ2-1	TRBV2	NA	NA
TGTGCCAGCAGCTTGACTATCGAACAGGGGAGTTGGGGCACAGATACGCAGTATTTT	CASSLTIEQGSWGTDTQYF	TRBJ2-3	TRBV7-3	NA	TRBD1
TGTGCCAGCAGCTTACTCCTAGCGGGGGGATCCACAGATACGCAGTATTTT	CASSLLLAGGSTDTQYF	TRBJ2-3	TRBV11-2	NA	TRBD2
TGTGCCAGCAGCGTAGCTGGGACTAGACGGGAGACCCAGTACTTC	CASSVAGTRRETQYF	TRBJ2-5	TRBV9	NA	TRBD2
TGCGCCAGCAGCTTGACCCAAGGTGAGCAGTTCTTC	CASSLTQGEQFF	TRBJ2-1	TRBV5-1	NA	NA
TGCAGTGCTAGCGGAGAATACGAGCAGTACTTC	CSASGEYEQYF	TRBJ2-7	TRBV20-1	NA	NA
TGCAGCGTTACTATGGTCAGGGCCGGGGAGCTGTTTTTT	CSVTMVRAGELFF	TRBJ2-2	TRBV29-1	NA	NA
TGTGCCAGCAGCCAAGTGGACCACTCCTACGAGCAGTACTTC	CASSQVDHSYEQYF	TRBJ2-7	TRBV3-1	NA	NA
TGTGCCAGCAGTTTGCCGGGGCGCCGGGGCACGCAGTATTTT	CASSLPGRRGTQYF	TRBJ2-3	TRBV27	NA	NA
TGTGCCAGCAGCGTAGCGGGGTCCCCCGGGGAGCTGTTTTTT	CASSVAGSPGELFF	TRBJ2-2	TRBV9	NA	NA
TGCAGCGTTGCTAAGACCAGGACAGGGCCACCCAAGGGGGTGAAGACTGAAGCTTTCTTT	CSVAKTRTGPPKGVKTEAFF	TRBJ1-1	TRBV29-1	NA	TRBD1
TGCGCCAGCAGCCTGACAGCCTTAGAGACCCAGTACTTC	CASSLTALETQYF	TRBJ2-5	TRBV4-1	NA	NA
TGCAGTGCTATCCCAGGGAGCCAAGAGACCCAGTACTTC	CSAIPGSQETQYF	TRBJ2-5	TRBV20-1	NA	NA
TGTGCCAGCAAGGCGGACAGGGAGGTCGCCGGTTTT	CASKADREVAGF	TRBJ1-4	TRBV2	NA	TRBD1
TGTGCCAGCAGCCAAGGGAGGGGGGACGCTTTCTTT	CASSQGRGDAFF	TRBJ1-1	TRBV14	NA	NA
TGCAGTGCTAGAGAGCAGGGGAGGGATTCACCCCTCCACTTT	CSAREQGRDSPLHF	TRBJ1-6	TRBV20-1	NA	NA
TGTGCCAGCTCACCACCGCTGGGCAGTGGAAGTGACGAGCAGTACTTC	CASSPPLGSGSDEQYF	TRBJ2-7	TRBV18	NA	NA
TGTGCCAGCAGCTGGGCCGTCCAAGAGACCCAGTACTTC	CASSWAVQETQYF	TRBJ2-5	TRBV7-2	NA	NA
TGTGCCAGTGCGACTACCGCCGTCACAGATACGCAGTATTTT	CASATTAVTDTQYF	TRBJ2-3	TRBV19	NA	NA
TGTGCCAGTAGTGATCCGTTTCTCTCTGGGGCCAACGTCCTGACTTTC	CASSDPFLSGANVLTF	TRBJ2-6	TRBV19	NA	NA